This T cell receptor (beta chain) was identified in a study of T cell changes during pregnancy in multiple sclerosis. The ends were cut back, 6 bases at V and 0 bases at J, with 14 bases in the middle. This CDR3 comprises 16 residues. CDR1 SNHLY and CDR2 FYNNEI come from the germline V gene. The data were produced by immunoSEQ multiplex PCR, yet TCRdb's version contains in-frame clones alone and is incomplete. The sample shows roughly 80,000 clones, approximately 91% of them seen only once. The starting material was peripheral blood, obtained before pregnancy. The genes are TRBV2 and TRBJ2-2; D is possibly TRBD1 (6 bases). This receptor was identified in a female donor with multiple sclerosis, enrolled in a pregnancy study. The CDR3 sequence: CASSQNGGSNTGELFF. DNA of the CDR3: TGTGCCAGCAGCCAGAATGGGGGCTCGAACACCGGGGAGCTGTTTTTT.